These 2 T cell receptor beta chains came from one sample sequenced in a study of shared clonotypes between healthy human individuals. TCRdb's copy holds only in-frame clones and misses some; the assay was immunoSEQ multiplex PCR. The sample holds some 2,500,000 clones, roughly 93% seen once. The sequenced material came from naive CD4+ T cells from PBMCs. Subset noted: CD45RA+ positively selected. These receptors originate from a man between 18 and 29 years old in good health. Some clones in this sample may be carry-over from other donors' samples.

The chain employs TRBV7-9 and TRBJ2-2; D is unresolved. Trimming left V 2 bases short and J 9 bases short, with 16 bases between. This CDR3 comprises 15 residues. Germline lookup yields CDR1 SEHNR and CDR2 FQNEAQ (reference sequence). The CDR3 coding sequence is TGTGCCAGCAGCTTAACGGGCCCGGTGACCTGGGAGCTGTTTTTT. It is translated as CASSLTGPVTWELFF.

This sequence joins TRBV5-1 and TRBJ2-1; 10 positions agree with TRBD2. J gave up 6 bases and V 5 bases, and 8 bases lay outside the gene matches. The CDR3 runs 15 residues. Germline V gene sequence: CDR1 SGHRS, CDR2 YFSETQ. CDR3 sequence (DNA): TGCGCCAGCAGTCGTCTAGCGGGAGCCCCCAATGAGCAGTTCTTC. Amino acid sequence: CASSRLAGAPNEQFF.